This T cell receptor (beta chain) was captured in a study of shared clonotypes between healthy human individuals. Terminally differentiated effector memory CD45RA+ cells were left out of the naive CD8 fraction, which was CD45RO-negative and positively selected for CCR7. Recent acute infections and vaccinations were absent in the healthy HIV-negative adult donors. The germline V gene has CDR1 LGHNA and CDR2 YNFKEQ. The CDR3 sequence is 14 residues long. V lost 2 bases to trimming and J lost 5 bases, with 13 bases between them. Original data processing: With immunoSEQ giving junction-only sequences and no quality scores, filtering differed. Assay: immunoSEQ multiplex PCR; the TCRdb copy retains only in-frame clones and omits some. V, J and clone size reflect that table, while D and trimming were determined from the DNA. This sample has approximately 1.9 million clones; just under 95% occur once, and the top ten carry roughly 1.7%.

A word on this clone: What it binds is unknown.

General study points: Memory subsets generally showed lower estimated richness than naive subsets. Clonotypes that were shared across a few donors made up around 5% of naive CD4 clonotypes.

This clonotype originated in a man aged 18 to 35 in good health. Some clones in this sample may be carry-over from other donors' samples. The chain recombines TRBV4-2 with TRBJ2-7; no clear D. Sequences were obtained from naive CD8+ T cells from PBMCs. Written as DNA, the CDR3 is TGTGCCAGCAGCCAAACGAACTCCCGGGACGAGCAGTACTTC. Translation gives CASSQTNSRDEQYF.